This TCR beta chain came from a study of blood T cell repertoires in COVID-19. Study overall: Material from acute and convalescent COVID-19 was sourced from the United States, Italy and Spain.

CDR1 and CDR2 from the germline V gene are SGHRS and YFSETQ. After removal of 7 bases from V and 1 base from J, the junction contained 7 bases not matched to a gene. The CDR3 spans 15 residues. In the original processing: Amplification of reference gene primers was used by the study to estimate nucleated cell counts. TCRdb's copy holds only in-frame clones and misses some; the assay was immunoSEQ multiplex PCR. Clone size and V and J calls were adopted from that table, with D and trimming inferred from the DNA. This sample has hundreds of thousands of clones; roughly 85% occur once, and the top ten carry under 3%.

The chain employs TRBV5-1 and TRBJ1-1; 10 nucleotides match TRBD1. This TCR derives from a woman aged 70-85 years with active or convalescent COVID-19. The material sequenced was peripheral blood. In nucleotides, the CDR3 is TGCGCCAGCGACAGGGGGCCAGGGGAGAACACTGAAGCTTTCTTT. Translating it yields CASDRGPGENTEAFF.